The 4 T cell receptor beta chains below were found in one sample sequenced in a study of OX40 agonist ivuxolimab in advanced cancers. Libraries were prepared by immunoSEQ multiplex PCR; TCRdb keeps only in-frame clonotypes and omits some of them. The repertoire includes roughly 46,000 clones, 80% to 90% of them detected once, and around 60% sits in the top ten. The sequencing used CD4+ or CD8+ T cells sorted from blood, collected in a trial of the OX40 agonist ivuxolimab. The receptors were sampled from an adult with an advanced solid tumor such as melanoma, head and neck, liver or kidney cancer.

In this sample, this clone turned up a few times. This rearrangement joins TRBV11-2 to TRBJ1-2, with D unclear. The V gene's germline CDR1 is SGHAT and CDR2 FQNNGV. V was cut by 1 base and J by 4 bases, with 10 bases left in between. The CDR3 sequence is 14 residues long. The CDR3 sequence: CASSLGLSSYGYTF. The CDR3 DNA reads as TGTGCCAGCAGCTTAGGGCTGAGTTCCTATGGCTACACCTTC.

The chain is built from TRBV7-3 and TRBJ2-3, with TRBD2 identical over 11 bases. After removal of 4 bases from V and 3 bases from J, the junction contained 3 bases not matched to a gene. The CDR3 covers 15 residues. Germline CDR1 and CDR2: SGHTA and FQGTGA. The CDR3 DNA reads as TGTGCCAGCAGCTCCGGGACTAGCGGAACAGATACGCAGTATTTT. It codes for CASSSGTSGTDTQYF.

As for this clone: The sample carries other DNA sequences with the same CDR3. The V gene is TRBV29-1, the J gene TRBJ2-5; the match to TRBD2 covers 12 bases. The V segment lost 6 bases and the J segment 5 bases; nucleotides outside the gene matches: 16. The CDR3 runs to 17 residues. CDR1 is SQVTM and CDR2 is ANQGSEA in the germline V gene. The CDR3 here is CSVRSLAGGPGRETQYF. Here the CDR3 DNA reads TGCAGCGTACGTTCGCTAGCGGGAGGGCCGGGGCGGGAGACCCAGTACTTC.

The rearrangement uses TRBV10-3 and TRBJ2-7; the match to TRBD2 covers 10 bases. The V and J ends lost 5 bases and 3 bases, in that order; junction bases with no gene match: 1. Germline loops: CDR1 ENHRY, CDR2 SYGVKD. The CDR3 loop spans 13 amino acids. The CDR3 is CAISRLAGYEQYF. Written as DNA, the CDR3 is TGTGCCATCAGTAGACTAGCGGGCTACGAGCAGTACTTC.